These T cell receptor beta chains were read from a single sample in a study of cytomegalovirus exposure and HLA in healthy donors. Assay: immunoSEQ multiplex PCR; the TCRdb copy retains only in-frame clones and omits some. This table has approximately 91,000 clones, approximately 86% appearing once. Sequencing used PBMCs. The receptor source for this set is a man aged 25 to 40 in good health and CMV-seropositive. CDR3s include the opening cysteine and the closing phenylalanine or tryptophan. A D gene is named only where the DNA matches it firmly. Not every row has a clone size; where given, it reads once, few, many or a size class.

v_call,clone_size,j_call,d_call,cdr3_nt,cdr3_aa
TRBV10-3,.,TRBJ1-1,.,TGTGCCACCTACAGTGAATACATGAACACTGAAGCTTTCTTT,CATYSEYMNTEAFF
TRBV2,once,TRBJ2-1,TRBD2,TGTGCCAGCAGTGGACAGGGGAGCGGGAGGGCCTACAATGAGCAGTTCTTC,CASSGQGSGRAYNEQFF
TRBV12-5,once,TRBJ2-1,.,TGTGCTAGTGGTCCCGGCGGGGTGAATGAGCAGTTCTTC,CASGPGGVNEQFF
TRBV2,.,TRBJ2-1,TRBD2,TGTGCCAGCAGAGCGGGAGGGCCTAGTGAGCAGTTCTTC,CASRAGGPSEQFF
TRBV27,.,TRBJ2-7,.,TGTGCCAGCAGTTTAAGGGGGGGACTTACCTACGAGCAGTACTTC,CASSLRGGLTYEQYF
TRBV30,.,TRBJ2-1,TRBD2,TGTGCCTGGAGTGTATCTAGCGGCGGGGGTGAGCAGTTCTTC,CAWSVSSGGGEQFF
TRBV25-1,.,TRBJ2-2,TRBD1,TGTGCCAGCATCCCTTCCGGGACAGGGGTGGCCGGGGAGCTGTTTTTT,CASIPSGTGVAGELFF
TRBV11-2,.,TRBJ2-1,.,TGTGCCAGCAGTTCTAGGGGCTATGAGCAGTTCTTC,CASSSRGYEQFF
TRBV13,.,TRBJ2-1,TRBD1,TGTGCCAGCAGCGGGGGACAGGGGCCCAATGAGCAGTTCTTC,CASSGGQGPNEQFF
TRBV28,.,TRBJ1-1,.,TGTGCCAGCAGGAAGGGATGGACAGACGCTGAAGCTTTCTTT,CASRKGWTDAEAFF
TRBV20-1,few,TRBJ2-3,.,TGCAGTGCCTCCCCCGGGGATACGCAGTATTTT,CSASPGDTQYF
TRBV4-1,.,TRBJ2-5,.,TGCGCCAGCAGCCCGAGAATAATCGGGGACACCACCCAAGAGACCCAGTACTTC,CASSPRIIGDTTQETQYF
TRBV19,.,TRBJ1-1,TRBD1,TGTGCCACCCAGCCCCGGGACAGGATTCACGAAGCTTTCTTT,CATQPRDRIHEAFF
TRBV30,.,TRBJ2-3,TRBD1,TGTGCCTGGAGTAGACAGGGGAGTACAGATACGCAGTATTTT,CAWSRQGSTDTQYF
TRBV30,.,TRBJ1-5,TRBD1,TGTGCCTCGCAGGGGGGTGGCAATCAGCCCCAGCATTTT,CASQGGGNQPQHF
TRBV7-2,.,TRBJ1-5,TRBD1,TGTGCCAGCAGCGTACGACAGGGAGGCAATCAGCCCCAGCATTTT,CASSVRQGGNQPQHF
TRBV30,.,TRBJ1-2,TRBD1,TGTGCCTGGAGCGGGAAGGGGCAGGGGGCCCATGGCTACACCTTC,CAWSGKGQGAHGYTF
TRBV5-1,.,TRBJ1-1,TRBD1,TGCGCCAGCAGAAATACCCGGACAGGGGAGACTGAAGCTTTCTTT,CASRNTRTGETEAFF
TRBV4-1,.,TRBJ1-1,TRBD1,TGCGCCAGCAGCTCACCAGGGGGTTTGCCTGAAGCTTTCTTT,CASSSPGGLPEAFF
TRBV19,.,TRBJ2-1,TRBD2,TGTGCCAGTAGTCCCCAACTAGCGGGAGTCTACAATGAGCAGTTCTTC,CASSPQLAGVYNEQFF
TRBV7-9,.,TRBJ1-3,.,TGTGCCAGCAGCCCTACCGACAAACTCTCTGGAAACACCATATATTTT,CASSPTDKLSGNTIYF
TRBV11-2,.,TRBJ2-1,TRBD2,TGTGCCAGCAGAAAACCGGGACTAAGGTTCGATGAGCAGTTCTTC,CASRKPGLRFDEQFF